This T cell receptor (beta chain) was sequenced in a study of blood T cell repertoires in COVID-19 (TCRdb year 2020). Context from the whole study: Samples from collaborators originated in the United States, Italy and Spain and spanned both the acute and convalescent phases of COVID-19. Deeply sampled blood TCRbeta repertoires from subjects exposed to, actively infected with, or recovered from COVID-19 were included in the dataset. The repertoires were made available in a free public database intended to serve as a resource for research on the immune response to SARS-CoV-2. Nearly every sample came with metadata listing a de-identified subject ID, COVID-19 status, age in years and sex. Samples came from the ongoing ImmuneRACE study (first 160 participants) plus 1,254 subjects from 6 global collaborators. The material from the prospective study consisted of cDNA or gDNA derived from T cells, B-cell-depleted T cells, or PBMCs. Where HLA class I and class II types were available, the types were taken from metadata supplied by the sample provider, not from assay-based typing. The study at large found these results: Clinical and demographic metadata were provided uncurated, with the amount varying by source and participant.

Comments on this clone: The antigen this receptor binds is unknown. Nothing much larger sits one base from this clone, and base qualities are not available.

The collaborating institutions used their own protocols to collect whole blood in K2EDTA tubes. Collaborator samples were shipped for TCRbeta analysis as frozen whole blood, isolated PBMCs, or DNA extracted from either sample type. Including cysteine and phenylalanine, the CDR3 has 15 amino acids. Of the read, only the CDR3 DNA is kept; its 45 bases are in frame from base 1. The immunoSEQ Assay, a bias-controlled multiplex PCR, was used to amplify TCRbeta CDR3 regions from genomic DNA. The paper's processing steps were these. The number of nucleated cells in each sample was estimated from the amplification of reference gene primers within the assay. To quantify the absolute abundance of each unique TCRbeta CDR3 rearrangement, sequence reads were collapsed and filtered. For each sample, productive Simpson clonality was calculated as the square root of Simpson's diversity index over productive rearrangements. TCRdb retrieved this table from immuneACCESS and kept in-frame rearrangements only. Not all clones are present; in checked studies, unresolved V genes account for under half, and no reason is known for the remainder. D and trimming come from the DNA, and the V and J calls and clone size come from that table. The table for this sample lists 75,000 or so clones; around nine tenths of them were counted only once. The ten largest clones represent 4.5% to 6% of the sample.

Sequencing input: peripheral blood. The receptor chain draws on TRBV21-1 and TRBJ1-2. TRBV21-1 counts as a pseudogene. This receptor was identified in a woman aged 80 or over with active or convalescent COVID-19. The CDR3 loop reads CASSSAGTSGYGYTF. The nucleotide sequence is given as TGTGCCAGCAGCAGCGCCGGGACTTCGGGCTATGGCTACACCTTC.